This T cell receptor (beta chain) was sequenced for a study of blood T cell repertoires in COVID-19. Turning to the study itself: COVID-19 samples collected from the United States, Italy and Spain covered acute and convalescent phases.

Germline CDR1 and CDR2: SGHKS and YYEKEE (reference sequence). The CDR3 consists of 14 residues. V was clipped by 6 bases and J by 4 bases, with 16 bases between them. Original handling: How many nucleated cells were present was estimated from reference gene primer amplification. Using immunoSEQ multiplex PCR, the repertoire was profiled, and TCRdb retains in-frame clones only, with some absent. V, J and clone size are taken as reported in that table, and D and trimming were inferred from the DNA itself. The table lists 150,000 to 200,000 clones, over 85% of them singletons, with less than 2% in the top ten. Seattle participants joined during active infection and were tracked over time.

Source material: peripheral blood. The chain links TRBV5-5 to TRBJ2-5; the D is unclear. The receptor's source is a woman aged 55-70 years with COVID-19, enrolled during active disease. CDR3 region: CASNLLLNGETQYF. The CDR3, as DNA: TGTGCCAGCAACCTCCTCCTTAACGGAGAGACCCAGTACTTC.